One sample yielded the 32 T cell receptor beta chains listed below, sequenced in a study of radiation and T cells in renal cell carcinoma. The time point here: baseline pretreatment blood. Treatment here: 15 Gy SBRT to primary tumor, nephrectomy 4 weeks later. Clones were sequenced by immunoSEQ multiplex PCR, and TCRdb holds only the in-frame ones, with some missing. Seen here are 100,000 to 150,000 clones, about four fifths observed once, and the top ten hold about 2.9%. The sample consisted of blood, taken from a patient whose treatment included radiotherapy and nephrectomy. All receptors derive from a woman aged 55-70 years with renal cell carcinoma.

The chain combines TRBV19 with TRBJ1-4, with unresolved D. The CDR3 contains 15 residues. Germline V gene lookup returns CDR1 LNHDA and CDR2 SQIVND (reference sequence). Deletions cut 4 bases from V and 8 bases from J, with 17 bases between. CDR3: CASSKGTGVAEKLFF. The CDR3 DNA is TGTGCCAGTAGTAAAGGAACCGGGGTCGCGGAAAAACTGTTTTTT.

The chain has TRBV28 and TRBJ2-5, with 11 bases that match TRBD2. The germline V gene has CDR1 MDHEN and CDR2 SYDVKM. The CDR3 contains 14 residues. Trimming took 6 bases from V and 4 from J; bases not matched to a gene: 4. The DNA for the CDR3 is TGTGCCAGCAGCCCGGGACTAGCGGTAGAGACCCAGTACTTC. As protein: CASSPGLAVETQYF.

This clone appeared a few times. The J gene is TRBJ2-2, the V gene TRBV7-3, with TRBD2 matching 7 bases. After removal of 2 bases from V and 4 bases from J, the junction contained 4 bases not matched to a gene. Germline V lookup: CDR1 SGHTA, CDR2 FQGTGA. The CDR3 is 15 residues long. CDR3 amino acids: CASSLQPGGTGELFF. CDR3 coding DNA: TGTGCCAGCAGCTTACAACCGGGAGGCACCGGGGAGCTGTTTTTT.

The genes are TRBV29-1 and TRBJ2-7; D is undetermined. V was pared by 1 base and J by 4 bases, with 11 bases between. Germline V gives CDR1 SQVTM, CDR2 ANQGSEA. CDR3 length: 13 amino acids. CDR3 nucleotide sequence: TGCAGCGTTGAAGCCCTGGGCCAATACGAGCAGTACTTC. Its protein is CSVEALGQYEQYF.

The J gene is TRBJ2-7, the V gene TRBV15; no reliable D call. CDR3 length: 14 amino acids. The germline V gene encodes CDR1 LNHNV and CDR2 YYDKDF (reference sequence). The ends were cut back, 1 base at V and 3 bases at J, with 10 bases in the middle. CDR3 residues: CATSRGPLSYEQYF. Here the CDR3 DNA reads TGTGCCACCAGCAGAGGCCCTTTAAGCTACGAGCAGTACTTC.

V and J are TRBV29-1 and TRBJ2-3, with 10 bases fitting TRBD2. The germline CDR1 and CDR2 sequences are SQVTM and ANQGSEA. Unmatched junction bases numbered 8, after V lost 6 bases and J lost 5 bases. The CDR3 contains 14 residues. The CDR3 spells CSVALAGRVDTQYF. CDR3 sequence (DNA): TGCAGCGTCGCACTAGCGGGGCGGGTAGATACGCAGTATTTT.

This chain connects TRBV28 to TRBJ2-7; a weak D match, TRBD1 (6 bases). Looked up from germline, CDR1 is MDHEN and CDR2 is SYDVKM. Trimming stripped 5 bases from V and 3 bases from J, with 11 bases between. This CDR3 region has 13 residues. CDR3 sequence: CASSRPRGYEQYF. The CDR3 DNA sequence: TGTGCCAGCAGTCGGCCCAGGGGCTACGAGCAGTACTTC.

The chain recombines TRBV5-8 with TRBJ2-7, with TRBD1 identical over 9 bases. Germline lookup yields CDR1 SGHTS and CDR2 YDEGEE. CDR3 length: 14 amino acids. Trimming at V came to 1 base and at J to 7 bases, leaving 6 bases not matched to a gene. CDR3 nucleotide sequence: TGTGCCAGCAGCTTGTTTGGGACAGGGAGTGAGCAGTACTTC. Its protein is CASSLFGTGSEQYF.

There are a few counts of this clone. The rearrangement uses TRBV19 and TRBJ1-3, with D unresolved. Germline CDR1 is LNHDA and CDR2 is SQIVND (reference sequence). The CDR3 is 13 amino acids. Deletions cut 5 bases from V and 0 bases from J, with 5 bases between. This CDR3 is CASSQPSGNTIYF. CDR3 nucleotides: TGTGCCAGTAGTCAGCCCTCTGGAAACACCATATATTTT.

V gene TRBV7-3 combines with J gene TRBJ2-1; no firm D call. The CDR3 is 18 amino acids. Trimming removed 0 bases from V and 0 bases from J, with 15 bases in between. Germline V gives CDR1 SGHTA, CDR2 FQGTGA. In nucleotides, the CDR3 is TGTGCCAGCAGCTTAACCCCTTGGGATCGGAGCTCCTACAATGAGCAGTTCTTC. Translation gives CASSLTPWDRSSYNEQFF.

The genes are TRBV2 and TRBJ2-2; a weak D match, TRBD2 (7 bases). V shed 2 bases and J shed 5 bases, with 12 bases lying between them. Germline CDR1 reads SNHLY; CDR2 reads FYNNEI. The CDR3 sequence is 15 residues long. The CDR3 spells CASSERRGGTGELFF. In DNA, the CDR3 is TGTGCCAGCAGTGAAAGGAGGGGGGGTACCGGGGAGCTGTTTTTT.

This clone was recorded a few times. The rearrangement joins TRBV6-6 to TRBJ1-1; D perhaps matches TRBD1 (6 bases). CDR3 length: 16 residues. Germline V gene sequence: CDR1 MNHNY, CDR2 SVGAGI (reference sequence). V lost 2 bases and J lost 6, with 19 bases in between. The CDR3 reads CASSYPPGGVKAEAFF. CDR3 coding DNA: TGTGCCAGCAGTTACCCCCCCGGGGGCGTTAAGGCTGAAGCTTTCTTT.

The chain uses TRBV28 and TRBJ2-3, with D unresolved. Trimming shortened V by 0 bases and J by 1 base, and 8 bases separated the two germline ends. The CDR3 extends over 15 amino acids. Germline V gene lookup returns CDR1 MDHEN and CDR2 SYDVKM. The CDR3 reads CASSLWGKGTDTQYF. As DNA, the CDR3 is TGTGCCAGCAGTTTATGGGGTAAGGGCACAGATACGCAGTATTTT.

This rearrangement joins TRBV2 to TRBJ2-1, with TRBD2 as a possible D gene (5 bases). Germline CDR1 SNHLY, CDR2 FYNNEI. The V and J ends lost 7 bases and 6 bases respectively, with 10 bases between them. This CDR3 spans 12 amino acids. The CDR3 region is CASIVRGNEQFF. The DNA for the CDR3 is TGTGCCAGCATCGTACGGGGCAATGAGCAGTTCTTC.

The CDR3 region is CASSLDLGGRAKNEQYF. The CDR3 region has the DNA TGTGCCAGCAGCTTGGATTTGGGCGGGAGGGCCAAGAACGAGCAGTACTTC. The chain employs TRBV5-4 and TRBJ2-7; 9 bases line up with TRBD2. V lost 0 bases to trimming and J lost 5 bases; unmatched junction nucleotides: 12. Germline assignment: CDR1 SGHNT and CDR2 YYREEE (reference sequence). This CDR3 has 17 amino acids. The variable domain in full, with the rest retrieved from reference TRBV5-4 and TRBJ2-7, is ETGVTQSPTHLIKTRGQQVTLRCSSQSGHNTVSWYQQALGQGPQFIFQYYREEENGRGNFPPRFSGLQFPNYSSELNVNALELDDSALYLCASSLDLGGRAKNEQYFGPGTRLTVT.

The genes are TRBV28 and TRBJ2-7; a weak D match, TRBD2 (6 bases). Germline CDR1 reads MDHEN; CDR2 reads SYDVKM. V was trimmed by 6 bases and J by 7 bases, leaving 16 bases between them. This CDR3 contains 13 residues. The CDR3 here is CASSPAGSGEQYF. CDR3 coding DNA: TGTGCCAGCAGCCCTGCGGGGTCGGGTGAGCAGTACTTC.

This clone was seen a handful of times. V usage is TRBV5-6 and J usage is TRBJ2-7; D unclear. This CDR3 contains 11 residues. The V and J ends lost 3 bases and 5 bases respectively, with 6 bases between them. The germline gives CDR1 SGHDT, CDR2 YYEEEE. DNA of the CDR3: TGTGCCAGCAGCTGGAAGCACGAGCAGTACTTC. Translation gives CASSWKHEQYF. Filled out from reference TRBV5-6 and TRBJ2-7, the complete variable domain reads DAGVTQSPTHLIKTRGQQVTLRCSPKSGHDTVSWYQQALGQGPQFIFQYYEEEERQRGNFPDRFSGHQFPNYSSELNVNALLLGDSALYLCASSWKHEQYFGPGTRLTVT.

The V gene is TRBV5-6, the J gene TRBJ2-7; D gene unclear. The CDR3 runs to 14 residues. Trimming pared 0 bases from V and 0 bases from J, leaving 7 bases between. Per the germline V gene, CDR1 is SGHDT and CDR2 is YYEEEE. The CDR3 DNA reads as TGTGCCAGCAGCTTGGCAGTCGGCTCCTACGAGCAGTACTTC. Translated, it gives CASSLAVGSYEQYF.

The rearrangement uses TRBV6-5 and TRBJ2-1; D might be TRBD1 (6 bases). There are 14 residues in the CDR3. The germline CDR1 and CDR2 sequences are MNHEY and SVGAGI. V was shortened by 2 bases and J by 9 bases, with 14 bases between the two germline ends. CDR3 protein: CASSYRDTSGEQFF. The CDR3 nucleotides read TGTGCCAGCAGTTACCGGGACACCTCGGGTGAGCAGTTCTTC.

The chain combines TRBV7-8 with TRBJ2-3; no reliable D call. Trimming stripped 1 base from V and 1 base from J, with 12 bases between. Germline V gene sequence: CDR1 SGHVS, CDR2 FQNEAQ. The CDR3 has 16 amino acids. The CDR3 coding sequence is TGTGCCAGCAGCTTAGAGGCTAGAAGGCGCACAGATACGCAGTATTTT. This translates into CASSLEARRRTDTQYF.

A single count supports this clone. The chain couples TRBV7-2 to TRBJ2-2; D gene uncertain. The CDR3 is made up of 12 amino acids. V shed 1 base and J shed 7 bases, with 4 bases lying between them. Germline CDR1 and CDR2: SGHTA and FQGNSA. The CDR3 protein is CASSLEIGELFF. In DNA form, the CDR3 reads TGTGCCAGCAGCTTAGAGATCGGGGAGCTGTTTTTT.

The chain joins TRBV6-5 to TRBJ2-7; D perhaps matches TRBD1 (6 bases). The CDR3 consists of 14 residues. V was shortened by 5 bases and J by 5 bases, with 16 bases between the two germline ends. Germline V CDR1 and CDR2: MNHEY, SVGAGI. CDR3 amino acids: CASSQARGSHEQYF. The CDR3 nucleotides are TGTGCCAGCAGTCAAGCCAGGGGCAGCCACGAGCAGTACTTC.

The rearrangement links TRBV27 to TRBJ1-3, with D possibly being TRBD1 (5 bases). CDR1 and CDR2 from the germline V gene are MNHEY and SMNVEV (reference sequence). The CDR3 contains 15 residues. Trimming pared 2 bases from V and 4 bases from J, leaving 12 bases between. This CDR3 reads CASSLQAGWGNTIYF. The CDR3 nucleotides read TGTGCCAGCAGTTTACAGGCAGGGTGGGGAAACACCATATATTTT.

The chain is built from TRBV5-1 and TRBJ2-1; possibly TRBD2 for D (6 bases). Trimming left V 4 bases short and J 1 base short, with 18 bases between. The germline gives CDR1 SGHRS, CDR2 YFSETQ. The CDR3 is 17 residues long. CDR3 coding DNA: TGCGCCAGCAGCACTCAACCCCAGGGAGGATCCTACAATGAGCAGTTCTTC. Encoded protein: CASSTQPQGGSYNEQFF.

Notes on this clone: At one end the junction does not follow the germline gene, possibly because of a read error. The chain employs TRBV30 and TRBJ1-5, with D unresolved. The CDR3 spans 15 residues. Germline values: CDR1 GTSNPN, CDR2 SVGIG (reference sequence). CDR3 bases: TGTGCCTGGAGTGTCCCCCTCCGTGGCAAACAGCCCCAGCATTTT. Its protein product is CAWSVPLRGKQPQHF.

CDR3: CASSPPGTGGSYNEQFF. Here the CDR3 DNA reads TGTGCCAGCTCACCTCCCGGGACAGGGGGCTCCTACAATGAGCAGTTCTTC. The J gene is TRBJ2-1, the V gene TRBV18, with TRBD1 matching over 11 bases. There are 17 residues in the CDR3. Germline assignment: CDR1 KGHSH and CDR2 LQKENI. Losses at the gene ends were 3 bases for V and 0 bases for J; bases not matched to a gene: 4. Together with reference TRBV18 and TRBJ2-1, the CDR3 gives the full variable domain: NAGVMQNPRHLVRRRGQEARLRCSPMKGHSHVYWYRQLPEEGLKFMVYLQKENIIDESGMPKERFSAEFPKEGPSILRIQQVVRGDSAAYFCASSPPGTGGSYNEQFFGPGTRLTVL.

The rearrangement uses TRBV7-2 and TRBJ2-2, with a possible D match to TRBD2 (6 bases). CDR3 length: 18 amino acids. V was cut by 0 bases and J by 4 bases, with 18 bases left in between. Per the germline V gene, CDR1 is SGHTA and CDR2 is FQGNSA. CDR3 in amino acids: CASSLAVARDGVTGELFF. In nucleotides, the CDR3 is TGTGCCAGCAGCTTAGCGGTGGCGCGGGATGGAGTCACCGGGGAGCTGTTTTTT.

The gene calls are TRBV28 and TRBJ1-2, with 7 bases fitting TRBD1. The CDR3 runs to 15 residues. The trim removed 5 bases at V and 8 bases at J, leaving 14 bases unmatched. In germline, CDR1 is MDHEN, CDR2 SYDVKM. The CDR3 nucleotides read TGTGCCAGCAGTCCTAATGACAGGGTGCAGTACGGCTACACCTTC. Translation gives CASSPNDRVQYGYTF.

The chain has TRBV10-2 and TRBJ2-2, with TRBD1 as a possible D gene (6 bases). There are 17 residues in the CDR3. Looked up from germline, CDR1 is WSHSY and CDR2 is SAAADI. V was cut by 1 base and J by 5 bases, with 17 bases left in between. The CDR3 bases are TGCGCCAGCAGTGAGTTCCCCGGACAGCTGCCAACCGGGGAGCTGTTTTTT. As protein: CASSEFPGQLPTGELFF.

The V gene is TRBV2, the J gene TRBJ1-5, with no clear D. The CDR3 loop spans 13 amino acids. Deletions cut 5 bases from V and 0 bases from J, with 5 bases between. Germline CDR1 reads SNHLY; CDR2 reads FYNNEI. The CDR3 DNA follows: TGTGCCAGCAGTCAAAATAGCAATCAGCCCCAGCATTTT. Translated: CASSQNSNQPQHF.

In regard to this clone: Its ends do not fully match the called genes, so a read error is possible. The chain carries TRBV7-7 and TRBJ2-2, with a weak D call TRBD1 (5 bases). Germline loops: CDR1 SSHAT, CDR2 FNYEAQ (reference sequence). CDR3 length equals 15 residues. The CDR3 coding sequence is TGTGCTAGCAGCTTATCAGGGTCGGGTCCCGGGGAGCTGTTTTTT. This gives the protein CASSLSGSGPGELFF.

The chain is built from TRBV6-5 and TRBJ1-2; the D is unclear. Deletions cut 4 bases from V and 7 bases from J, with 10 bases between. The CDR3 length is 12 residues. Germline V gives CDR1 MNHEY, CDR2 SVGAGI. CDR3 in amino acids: CASSLPPLGYTF. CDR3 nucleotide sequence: TGTGCCAGCAGTTTGCCCCCCCTTGGCTACACCTTC.